This TCR beta chain appears in the sequencing data of a study of spatial heterogeneity in lung cancer. Whole-study results and caveats: For expanded intratumoral alpha and beta TCRs, counts tracked tumor mutation counts.

TCR cDNA molecules were tagged individually, and each one carried a unique molecular identifier. One entry per CDR3 protein results from TCRdb running MiXCR on the 5' RACE reads. The table shows a few thousand distinct CDR3 sequences, with roughly 9% occurring only once. The time point here: sample taken at primary tumor resection. V was cut by 0 bases and J by 0 bases, with 10 bases left in between. Germline V gene sequence: CDR1 SGHRS, CDR2 YFSETQ. The CDR3 loop spans 15 amino acids. This clonotype was seen ten or more times. Its antigen is still unknown. The sequences come from lung tumor tissue, collected at surgery. This TCR was recovered from a male donor with early-stage non-small cell lung cancer. The gene calls are TRBV5-1 and TRBJ2-7, with D hard to call. The CDR3 DNA follows: TGCGCCAGCAGCTTGGGGCGGATGAGCTCCTACGAGCAGTACTTC. Translating it yields CASSLGRMSSYEQYF. The whole variable domain, remainder taken from reference TRBV5-1 and TRBJ2-7, is KAGVTQTPRYLIKTRGQQVTLSCSPISGHRSVSWYQQTPGQGLQFLFEYFSETQRNKGNFPGRFSGRQFSNSRSEMNVSTLELGDSALYLCASSLGRMSSYEQYFGPGTRLTVT.